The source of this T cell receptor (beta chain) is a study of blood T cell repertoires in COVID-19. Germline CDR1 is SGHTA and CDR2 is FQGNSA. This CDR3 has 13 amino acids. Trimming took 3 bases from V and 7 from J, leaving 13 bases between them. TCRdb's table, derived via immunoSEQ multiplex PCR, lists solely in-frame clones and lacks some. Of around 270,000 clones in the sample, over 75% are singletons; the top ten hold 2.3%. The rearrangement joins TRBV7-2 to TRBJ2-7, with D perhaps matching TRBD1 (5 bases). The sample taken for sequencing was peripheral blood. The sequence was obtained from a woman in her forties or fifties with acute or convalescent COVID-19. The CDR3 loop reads CASSFIGDKEQYF. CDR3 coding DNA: TGTGCCAGCAGCTTTATAGGGGATAAGGAGCAGTACTTC.